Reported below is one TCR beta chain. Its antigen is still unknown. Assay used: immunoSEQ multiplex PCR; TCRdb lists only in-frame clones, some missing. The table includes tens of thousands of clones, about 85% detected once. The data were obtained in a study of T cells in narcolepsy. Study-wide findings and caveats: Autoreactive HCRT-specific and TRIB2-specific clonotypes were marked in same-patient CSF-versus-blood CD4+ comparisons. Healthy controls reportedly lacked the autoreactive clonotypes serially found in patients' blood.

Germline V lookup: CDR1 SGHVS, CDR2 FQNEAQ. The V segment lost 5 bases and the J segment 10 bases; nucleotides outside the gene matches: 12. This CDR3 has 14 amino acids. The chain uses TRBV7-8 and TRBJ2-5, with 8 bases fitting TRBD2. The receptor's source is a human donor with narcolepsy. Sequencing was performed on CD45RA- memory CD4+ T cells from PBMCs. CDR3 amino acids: CASSRTSLPGDQYF. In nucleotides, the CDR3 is TGTGCCAGCAGCAGGACTAGCCTCCCAGGGGACCAGTACTTC.